The clone carrying this TCR beta chain has at least ten counts. Its target is unknown. The CDR3 has 16 amino acids. The germline V gene encodes CDR1 SGHRS and CDR2 YFSETQ. The V and J ends lost 6 bases and 0 bases respectively, with 15 bases between them. CDR3 and TCR beta VDJ profiling relied on a genomic DNA template. TCRdb independently ran MiXCR on the reads; one entry per CDR3 protein. The sample consists of more than 200,000 distinct CDR3 sequences, roughly 50% of them appearing once. Whoever was chosen for sequencing had shown CD8+CD57+ cell expansion by flow cytometry. Therapy had not been given to patients before blood sampling. The sample originates from a study of CD8+CD57+ T cells in acquired aplastic anemia. Looking at the study overall: Sorted CD4+ and CD8+ cell DNA averaged about 3 ug.

General study findings and limits: Researchers reported that CD8+ Simpson's diversity was not significantly different in patients versus controls. Overlap between patients and controls comprised twenty-nine CD8+ CDR3 sequences.

V gene TRBV5-1 combines with J gene TRBJ2-2; D might be TRBD2 (5 bases). The receptor comes from a human donor with aplastic anemia. Specimen: sorted CD4+, CD8+, or CD8+CD57+ T cells (not recorded which) from PBMCs. The CDR3: CASIPGSSANTGELFF. The CDR3 DNA sequence: TGCGCCAGCATCCCGGGATCAAGCGCGAACACCGGGGAGCTGTTTTTT.